What follows are 27 T cell receptor beta chains derived from one specimen sequenced in a study of T-cell reconstitution after alpha-beta-depleted transplantation in children. As it was prepared, the TCRbeta library received unique molecular identifiers. TCRdb processed the PCR reads anew with MiXCR; each CDR3 protein has one entry. Seen here are roughly 350,000 distinct CDR3 sequences, around 16% observed once, and the top ten hold about 41%. This sample comprised PBMCs, mostly from graft donor cells, obtained 360 days after TCRalphabeta/CD19-depleted stem cell transplant. The receptors were sampled from a male patient under 10 years old who had a stem cell transplant for acute lymphoblastic leukemia, so the T cells may come from the graft donor.

The chain has TRBV5-6 and TRBJ2-4; 9 nucleotides match TRBD1. Trimming at V came to 3 bases and at J to 1 base, leaving 14 bases not matched to a gene. The CDR3 extends over 19 amino acids. The germline V gene has CDR1 SGHDT and CDR2 YYEEEE. For the CDR3, the DNA is TGTGCCAGCAGCTCCGGGGACAGGGTACCCTTTCTGGCCAAAAACATTCAGTACTTC. It is translated as CASSSGDRVPFLAKNIQYF.

The chain uses TRBV27 and TRBJ1-1; tentatively, D is TRBD1 (6 bases). The CDR3 runs to 14 residues. Trimming removed 3 bases from V and 3 bases from J, with 11 bases in between. CDR1 and CDR2 (germline): MNHEY, SMNVEV (reference sequence). CDR3 in DNA: TGTGCCAGCAGTTTTGGTCAGGGGTACACTGAAGCTTTCTTT. This sequence encodes CASSFGQGYTEAFF.

J is TRBJ2-1 and V is TRBV7-2, with TRBD2 matching 8 bases. This CDR3 contains 16 residues. V shed 3 bases and J 3 bases; nucleotides not matched to a gene: 7. Germline V lookup: CDR1 SGHTA, CDR2 FQGNSA. This CDR3 reads CASSFRQREIYNEQFF. DNA for the CDR3: TGTGCCAGCAGCTTCAGGCAGCGGGAGATCTACAATGAGCAGTTCTTC.

The V gene is TRBV11-2, the J gene TRBJ2-7; 7 bases agree with TRBD2. V gave up 1 base and J gave up 2 bases; unmatched junction bases: 5. Germline CDR1 and CDR2: SGHAT and FQNNGV. The CDR3 length is 15 residues. DNA of the CDR3: TGTGCCAGCAGCTTAGTGGTAGCGGGCCCCTACGAGCAGTACTTC. It is translated as CASSLVVAGPYEQYF.

Concerning this clonotype itself: The CDR3 carries no conserved terminal phenylalanine or tryptophan, so it likely arises from a read error. The chain joins TRBV5-1 to TRBJ2-7; D is undetermined. Germline loops: CDR1 SGHRS, CDR2 YFSETQ. V was clipped by 0 bases and J by 4 bases, with 14 bases between them. CDR3 length: 15 residues. DNA for the CDR3: TGCGCCAGCAGCTTGGAGTACTGGTCGGCTTACGAGCAGTACTGC. As protein: CASSLEYWSAYEQYC.

The chain carries TRBV19 and TRBJ2-7; TRBD2 matches at 7 bases. V was clipped by 3 bases and J by 5 bases; unmatched bases: 13. The CDR3 consists of 16 residues. The germline CDR1 and CDR2 sequences are LNHDA and SQIVND (reference sequence). CDR3 loop: CASSITTGLRKDEQYF. DNA for the CDR3: TGTGCCAGTAGTATCACCACGGGACTACGTAAGGACGAGCAGTACTTC.

This clonotype is a singleton in its sample. J is TRBJ2-7 and V is TRBV7-9; 11 bases agree with TRBD1. Germline loops: CDR1 SEHNR, CDR2 FQNEAQ (reference sequence). The junction had 6 bases not matched to a gene; V was cut back by 5 bases and J by 3 bases. This CDR3 comprises 15 residues. The CDR3 here is CASSAPGQGVYEQYF. For the CDR3, the DNA is TGTGCCAGCAGCGCTCCGGGACAGGGGGTCTACGAGCAGTACTTC.

The CDR3 loop is CASSEFVGLAGADTQYF. CDR3 coding DNA: TGTGCCAGCAGTGAGTTTGTGGGGTTAGCGGGAGCAGATACGCAGTATTTT. The rearrangement uses TRBV2 and TRBJ2-3; TRBD2 matches at 9 bases. Germline V gene sequence: CDR1 SNHLY, CDR2 FYNNEI. V dropped 3 bases and J dropped 4; count of bases not matched to a gene: 11. The CDR3 is made up of 17 amino acids.

CDR3 DNA sequence: TGTGCCAGCAGGGTACTCCAAGAGACCCAGTACTTC. This codes for CASRVLQETQYF. The rearrangement uses TRBV2 and TRBJ2-5, with D uncertain. The germline V gene encodes CDR1 SNHLY and CDR2 FYNNEI. Deletions cut 6 bases from V and 1 base from J, with 6 bases between. The CDR3 is made up of 12 amino acids.

The V and J genes are TRBV4-1 and TRBJ2-7; perhaps D is TRBD1 or TRBD2 (6 bases each). CDR1 is MGHRA, CDR2 YSYEKL, per germline. With 1 base removed from V and 0 bases from J, the gap between germline ends came to 16 bases. This CDR3 contains 17 residues. The CDR3 nucleotides read TGCGCCAGCAGCCAAGTACCTTGGCGGGACAACTCCTACGAGCAGTACTTC. Protein sequence: CASSQVPWRDNSYEQYF.

J is TRBJ2-7 and V is TRBV4-1; D remains ambiguous. The CDR3 spans 14 residues. With 4 bases removed from V and 5 bases from J, the gap between germline ends came to 15 bases. The V gene's germline CDR1 is MGHRA and CDR2 YSYEKL. CDR3 sequence: CASSPNYAGDEQYF. CDR3 in DNA: TGCGCCAGCAGCCCCAACTACGCAGGTGACGAGCAGTACTTC.

In its sample, this clonotype was seen a few times. The chain uses TRBV20-1 and TRBJ2-1; 8 bases match TRBD1. The germline V gene encodes CDR1 DFQATT and CDR2 SNEGSKA (reference sequence). V lost 7 bases and J lost 3; bases outside the gene matches: 8. The CDR3 totals 14 residues. The CDR3 DNA is TGCAGTGTCAGAGACAGGGGTCTCTACAATGAGCAGTTCTTC. Its translation: CSVRDRGLYNEQFF.

This clonotype was seen at least ten times. V usage is TRBV7-2 and J usage is TRBJ2-1; D remains unclear. This CDR3 contains 14 residues. Trimming took off 2 bases at V and 2 bases at J, with 7 bases between the two ends. CDR1 and CDR2 (germline): SGHTA, FQGNSA. CDR3 region: CASSLFVAYNEQFF. CDR3 coding DNA: TGTGCCAGCAGCTTATTCGTCGCCTACAATGAGCAGTTCTTC. Full variable domain (missing parts from reference TRBV7-2 and TRBJ2-1): GAGVSQSPSNKVTEKGKDVELRCDPISGHTALYWYRQSLGQGLEFLIYFQGNSAPDKSGLPSDRFSAERTGGSVSTLTIQRTQQEDSAVYLCASSLFVAYNEQFFGPGTRLTVL.

This clonotype has just a few counts. The rearrangement links TRBV4-2 to TRBJ2-3; 10 bases align to TRBD1. This CDR3 has 16 residues. V was pared by 0 bases and J by 5 bases, with 5 bases of the junction left unmatched. The germline gives CDR1 LGHNA, CDR2 YNFKEQ. The CDR3 bases are TGTGCCAGCAGCCAAGAGGGACAGGGGTTTAGAGATACGCAGTATTTT. As protein: CASSQEGQGFRDTQYF.

This rearrangement joins TRBV12-3 or TRBV12-4 to TRBJ2-1; maybe TRBD2 (5 bases). V lost 4 bases to trimming and J lost 8 bases, with 9 bases between them. CDR3 size: 12 residues. This CDR3 is CASSSHGDEQFF. For the CDR3, the DNA is TGTGCCAGCAGTTCCCACGGGGATGAGCAGTTCTTC.

This clonotype was counted between two and nine times. The chain links TRBV20-1 to TRBJ2-1, with TRBD1 matching over 10 bases. CDR3 length: 16 amino acids. Trimming cost V 1 base and J 1 base; bases outside gene matches: 4. Germline V gene lookup returns CDR1 DFQATT and CDR2 SNEGSKA (reference sequence). As DNA, the CDR3 is TGCAGTGCTAGAGGGGGACAGGGGCGTTCCTACAATGAGCAGTTCTTC. Translated: CSARGGQGRSYNEQFF.

This chain joins TRBV11-1 and TRBJ2-3; D not resolved. Germline assignment: CDR1 SGHAT and CDR2 FQDESV (reference sequence). The CDR3 loop spans 14 amino acids. V was shortened by 5 bases and J by 1 base, with 10 bases between the two germline ends. CDR3 in amino acids: CASSNSIRTDTQYF. Here the CDR3 DNA reads TGTGCCAGCAGCAACTCGATCCGCACAGATACGCAGTATTTT.

This rearrangement joins TRBV13 to TRBJ2-3, with 9 bases matching TRBD2. The CDR3 covers 16 residues. With 5 bases clipped from V and 1 base from J, the junction kept 7 bases outside the gene matches. The germline CDR1 and CDR2 sequences are PRHDT and FYEKMQ (reference sequence). The CDR3 DNA reads TGTGCCAGCAGCCCCGATAGCGGGAGTGGCACAGATACGCAGTATTTT. The encoded protein is CASSPDSGSGTDTQYF.

This clonotype was detected ten times or more. V gene TRBV11-3 combines with J gene TRBJ2-1; unclear D gene. V was trimmed by 1 base and J by 0 bases, leaving 28 bases between them. CDR3 length: 22 amino acids. Germline V gives CDR1 SGHNT, CDR2 YENEEA. This CDR3 is CASSLGTLENTLRWTSYNEQFF. The CDR3 nucleotides are TGTGCCAGCAGCTTAGGGACGTTAGAGAACACCCTGCGCTGGACCTCCTACAATGAGCAGTTCTTC.

For this clonotype: Germline and junction disagree at one end, which may indicate a read error. The chain carries TRBV19 and TRBJ2-7, with D perhaps TRBD1 (6 bases). The CDR3 sequence is 11 residues long. From germline, CDR1 is LNHDA and CDR2 SQIVND (reference sequence). CDR3 region: CASRGAYEQNF. The CDR3 DNA reads as TGTGCCAGTAGGGGGGCCTACGAGCAGAACTTC. Based on the CDR3 plus reference TRBV19 and TRBJ2-7, the full variable domain is DGGITQSPKYLFRKEGQNVTLSCEQNLNHDAMYWYRQDPGQGLRLIYYSQIVNDFQKGDIAEGYSVSREKKESFPLTVTSAQKNPTAFYLCASRGAYEQNFGPGTRLTVT.

The chain couples TRBV28 to TRBJ1-5, with D uncertain. Germline CDR1 is MDHEN and CDR2 is SYDVKM. The V end was cut by 5 bases, the J end by 7 bases, with 9 bases between. There are 12 residues in the CDR3. CDR3 residues: CASSPTWQPQHF. CDR3 DNA: TGTGCCAGCAGTCCCACATGGCAGCCCCAGCATTTT.

The chain uses TRBV6-1 and TRBJ2-3; 9 bases fit TRBD2. The CDR3 runs 16 residues. The germline CDR1 and CDR2 sequences are MNHNS and SASEGT. Losses at the gene ends were 7 bases for V and 2 bases for J; bases not matched to a gene: 10. The CDR3 coding sequence is TGTGCCAGCAATATTAGGGGCGGGAGGGTCACAGATACGCAGTATTTT. This gives the protein CASNIRGGRVTDTQYF.

The rearrangement uses TRBV29-1 and TRBJ2-3, with TRBD1 matching over 7 bases. CDR1 and CDR2 (germline): SQVTM, ANQGSEA. This CDR3 comprises 15 residues. The ends lost 6 bases at V and 6 bases at J; junction bases unmatched: 15. The CDR3 here is CSVRSWALGQDTQYF. The CDR3 DNA reads TGCAGCGTCCGTTCTTGGGCCCTGGGACAGGATACGCAGTATTTT.

The chain has TRBV29-1 and TRBJ2-1, with D uncertain. Trimming removed 4 bases from V and 8 bases from J, with 15 bases in between. Germline V CDR1 and CDR2: SQVTM, ANQGSEA. The CDR3 spans 13 residues. The CDR3 here is CSVGEASMYEQFF. The CDR3 DNA reads TGCAGCGTTGGTGAGGCTAGTATGTATGAGCAGTTCTTC.

This clonotype appeared a few times. The chain uses TRBV6-2 or TRBV6-3 and TRBJ2-1, with TRBD2 matching over 11 bases. The V and J ends lost 7 bases and 7 bases, in that order; junction bases with no gene match: 6. Germline V gene sequence: CDR1 MNHEY, CDR2 SVGEGT. The CDR3 covers 14 residues. This CDR3 reads CASTRLAGINEQFF. The CDR3 DNA is TGTGCCAGCACCAGACTAGCGGGGATAAATGAGCAGTTCTTC.

The V and J genes are TRBV10-1 and TRBJ1-2; a possible D gene is TRBD1 (5 bases). The CDR3 totals 13 residues. Trimming shortened V by 3 bases and J by 4 bases, and 9 bases separated the two germline ends. CDR1 WNHNN and CDR2 SYGVQD come from the germline V gene (reference sequence). The CDR3 sequence is CASSDGDPYGYTF. CDR3 coding DNA: TGCGCCAGCAGTGACGGGGACCCCTATGGCTACACCTTC.

The table lists this clonotype with many counts. V and J are TRBV5-5 and TRBJ2-7; D remains unclear. V shed 2 bases and J shed 0 bases, with 12 bases lying between them. The CDR3 loop spans 15 amino acids. From germline, CDR1 is SGHKS and CDR2 YYEKEE (reference sequence). The CDR3: CASSLDSFSSYEQYF. The CDR3 DNA follows: TGTGCCAGCAGCTTAGACTCCTTTAGCTCCTACGAGCAGTACTTC. Complete variable domain (other parts from reference TRBV5-5 and TRBJ2-7): DAGVTQSPTHLIKTRGQQVTLRCSPISGHKSVSWYQQVLGQGPQFIFQYYEKEERGRGNFPDRFSARQFPNYSSELNVNALLLGDSALYLCASSLDSFSSYEQYFGPGTRLTVT.